Shown below are 11 T cell receptor beta chains from a single sample sequenced in a study of T cells after yellow fever vaccination. TCRdb independently ran MiXCR on the 5' RACE reads; one entry per CDR3 protein. Of approximately 300,000 distinct CDR3 sequences in the sample, about 10% were seen once. The sequenced sample was CD4+ T cells sorted from PBMCs, obtained 45 days after the yellow fever booster vaccination. The source of these receptors is a man between 18 and 29 years old who received the YFV17D yellow fever vaccine.

This clonotype was counted a few times. V is TRBV7-2 and J is TRBJ2-1, with 7 bases lining up with TRBD2. This CDR3 spans 16 amino acids. V was pared by 1 base and J by 0 bases, with 3 bases of the junction left unmatched. CDR1 and CDR2 from the germline V gene are SGHTA and FQGNSA. Here the CDR3 DNA reads TGTGCCAGCAGCTTAGTTGGGGGGGGCTCCTACAATGAGCAGTTCTTC. This sequence encodes CASSLVGGGSYNEQFF. The full variable domain, with the rest looked up from reference TRBV7-2 and TRBJ2-1, is GAGVSQSPSNKVTEKGKDVELRCDPISGHTALYWYRQSLGQGLEFLIYFQGNSAPDKSGLPSDRFSAERTGGSVSTLTIQRTQQEDSAVYLCASSLVGGGSYNEQFFGPGTRLTVL.

The gene calls are TRBV5-4 and TRBJ1-6, with 8 bases fitting TRBD1. V lost 3 bases, J lost 8 bases, and 7 bases stayed unmatched. The CDR3 loop spans 15 amino acids. From germline, CDR1 is SGHNT and CDR2 YYREEE (reference sequence). The CDR3 DNA reads TGTGCCAGCAGCTACCAGACAGGGGACGATTCACCCCTCCACTTT. Protein: CASSYQTGDDSPLHF.

This clonotype was seen a handful of times. The chain uses TRBV12-3 or TRBV12-4 and TRBJ2-4; 7 nucleotides line up with TRBD1. V lost 3 bases, J lost 4 bases, and 0 bases stayed unmatched. CDR3 length: 13 amino acids. In nucleotides, the CDR3 is TGTGCCAGCAGTTTGACAGGGAAAAACATTCAGTACTTC. Its translation is CASSLTGKNIQYF.

The CDR3 loop reads CANRPVYRGPPSGANVLTF. The CDR3 region has the DNA TGTGCCAACCGGCCGGTTTACAGGGGGCCACCCTCTGGGGCCAACGTCCTGACTTTC. The chain recombines TRBV6-4 with TRBJ2-6, with 9 bases matching TRBD1. The V and J ends lost 10 bases and 0 bases, in that order; junction bases with no gene match: 16. This CDR3 is built from 19 residues. Per the germline V gene, CDR1 is MRHNA and CDR2 is SNTAGT.

Only a few counts were recorded for this clonotype. V usage is TRBV10-3 and J usage is TRBJ2-7; TRBD2 matches at 10 bases. CDR3 length equals 15 residues. Trimming cost V 6 bases and J 2 bases; bases outside gene matches: 7. CDR1 is ENHRY, CDR2 SYGVKD, per germline. CDR3 region: CAISEGLATTYEQYF. In DNA, the CDR3 is TGTGCCATCAGCGAGGGACTAGCGACGACCTACGAGCAGTACTTC.

This clonotype was picked up many times. The rearrangement uses TRBV10-2 and TRBJ2-3; perhaps D is TRBD1 or TRBD2 (5 bases each). Germline V gene data show CDR1 as WSHSY and CDR2 as SAAADI. This CDR3 comprises 12 residues. V lost 8 bases, J lost 4 bases, and 10 bases lay in between. CDR3 sequence: CASLGAADTQYF. The CDR3 region has the DNA TGCGCCAGCCTCGGGGCCGCAGATACGCAGTATTTT.

This chain joins TRBV27 and TRBJ2-5, with D possibly matching TRBD2 (5 bases). The germline gives CDR1 MNHEY, CDR2 SMNVEV (reference sequence). The CDR3 consists of 14 residues. V dropped 8 bases and J dropped 5 bases, with 18 bases sitting between them. CDR3 in DNA: TGTGCCAGCGGACTTATGGTCGGCGGGGAGACCCAGTACTTC. Translating it yields CASGLMVGGETQYF.

The chain has TRBV7-9 and TRBJ2-1, with 7 bases aligning to TRBD1. The CDR3 runs to 16 residues. V dropped 5 bases and J dropped 8; count of bases not matched to a gene: 15. Germline loops: CDR1 SEHNR, CDR2 FQNEAQ (reference sequence). The chain's CDR3 is CASSRRRQGVQDEQFF. CDR3 DNA sequence: TGTGCCAGCAGCCGACGGAGACAGGGAGTGCAGGATGAGCAGTTCTTC. Using reference TRBV7-9 and TRBJ2-1 for the parts outside the CDR3, the full variable domain is DTGVSQNPRHKITKRGQNVTFRCDPISEHNRLYWYRQTLGQGPEFLTYFQNEAQLEKSRLLSDRFSAERPKGSFSTLEIQRTEQGDSAMYLCASSRRRQGVQDEQFFGPGTRLTVL.

The V gene is TRBV18, the J gene TRBJ2-1; 7 nucleotides match TRBD2. This CDR3 contains 15 residues. The germline gives CDR1 KGHSH, CDR2 LQKENI. The J segment lost 4 bases and the V segment lost 3 bases, leaving 6 bases of the junction unmatched. CDR3 in DNA: TGTGCCAGCTCACCGAGGGAGGGGATATACAATGAGCAGTTCTTC. Its protein product is CASSPREGIYNEQFF.

This sequence joins TRBV5-1 and TRBJ2-4, with 9 positions matching TRBD2. The CDR3 runs to 16 residues. After removal of 4 bases from V and 0 bases from J, the junction contained 5 bases not matched to a gene. Germline V gene data show CDR1 as SGHRS and CDR2 as YFSETQ. Here the CDR3 reads CASSTGTSRAKNIQYF. Here the CDR3 DNA reads TGCGCCAGCAGCACCGGGACTAGCAGAGCCAAAAACATTCAGTACTTC.

This clonotype showed up just a few times. The rearrangement uses TRBV4-1 and TRBJ2-5; D is unclear. Germline values: CDR1 MGHRA, CDR2 YSYEKL. V lost 2 bases to trimming and J lost 1 base, with 5 bases between them. The CDR3 is 13 amino acids. The CDR3 region is CASSQYFQETQYF. CDR3 DNA: TGCGCCAGCAGCCAATACTTCCAAGAGACCCAGTACTTC.